Each of the 21 T cell receptor beta chains below was sequenced from the same sample in a study of blood T cell repertoires in COVID-19. Assay: immunoSEQ multiplex PCR; the TCRdb copy retains only in-frame clones and omits some. The sample contains about 220,000 clones, around 86% of which appear only once. The sample taken for sequencing was peripheral blood. The receptors come from a woman older than 75 with COVID-19, enrolled during active disease.

About this clone itself: Other DNA sequences in the sample encode the same CDR3. The chain recombines TRBV7-9 with TRBJ1-2, with D possibly matching TRBD1 (5 bases). Germline V gene sequence: CDR1 SEHNR, CDR2 FQNEAQ (reference sequence). The CDR3 spans 12 residues. Trimming stripped 5 bases from V and 5 bases from J, with 9 bases between. CDR3 in DNA: TGTGCCAGCAGCCGCGACAGTTATGGCTACACCTTC. This translates into CASSRDSYGYTF.

The chain uses TRBV13 and TRBJ2-6; D might be TRBD1 (5 bases). Trimming removed 5 bases from V and 0 bases from J, with 8 bases in between. This CDR3 has 15 amino acids. Germline V gene sequence: CDR1 PRHDT, CDR2 FYEKMQ (reference sequence). CDR3 in DNA: TGTGCCAGCAGCCCCCAGGGCTCTGGGGCCAACGTCCTGACTTTC. It encodes CASSPQGSGANVLTF.

In its sample, this clone was seen a few times. The chain has TRBV24-1 and TRBJ1-2, with 9 bases aligning to TRBD1. V lost 3 bases to trimming and J lost 4 bases; unmatched junction nucleotides: 5. The CDR3 runs to 15 residues. Germline assignment: CDR1 KGHDR and CDR2 SFDVKD. The CDR3 DNA sequence: TGTGCCACCAGTGATAGCGGGACAGGGAGCTATGGCTACACCTTC. Protein product: CATSDSGTGSYGYTF.

The genes are TRBV3-1 (or the pseudogene TRBV3-2) and TRBJ1-6; D is perhaps TRBD1 (5 bases). CDR1 LGHDT and CDR2 YNNKEL come from the germline V gene (reference sequence). The CDR3 runs to 13 residues. Trimming took off 4 bases at V and 14 bases at J, with 15 bases between the two ends. CDR3 bases: TGTGCCAGCAGCCCGTCTGGGACTTCGGCCCTCCACTTT. It specifies CASSPSGTSALHF.

The V and J genes are TRBV5-1 and TRBJ2-2; the D gene is possibly TRBD2 (6 bases). Germline CDR1 is SGHRS and CDR2 is YFSETQ. The CDR3 consists of 16 residues. Trimming cost V 0 bases and J 2 bases, with 11 bases left between them. CDR3 region: CASSLVGRGNTGELFF. The CDR3 bases are TGCGCCAGCAGCTTGGTCGGGCGGGGAAACACCGGGGAGCTGTTTTTT.

The V and J genes are TRBV7-2 and TRBJ1-1; D gene ambiguous. Germline-derived CDR1 and CDR2 are SGHTA and FQGNSA. V dropped 2 bases and J dropped 4 bases, with 11 bases sitting between them. The CDR3 covers 14 residues. The CDR3 region is CASSLSFGGTEAFF. CDR3 in DNA: TGTGCCAGCAGCTTAAGTTTTGGCGGCACTGAAGCTTTCTTT.

This clone came up a few times. DNA for the CDR3: TGTGCCAGCAGTTTTCAACAGGGTACTGAAGCTTTCTTT. Translated, it gives CASSFQQGTEAFF. The chain recombines TRBV28 with TRBJ1-1; D perhaps matches TRBD1 (6 bases). CDR1 and CDR2 from the germline V gene are MDHEN and SYDVKM. Trimming left V 3 bases short and J 5 bases short, with 10 bases between. The CDR3 covers 13 residues. Looking up the rest from reference TRBV28 and TRBJ1-1 gives the full variable domain: DVKVTQSSRYLVKRTGEKVFLECVQDMDHENMFWYRQDPGLGLRLIYFSYDVKMKEKGDIPEGYSVSREKKERFSLILESASTNQTSMYLCASSFQQGTEAFFGQGTRLTVV.

This chain connects TRBV18 to TRBJ2-4; 7 nucleotides match TRBD1. CDR1 and CDR2 (germline): KGHSH, LQKENI. V lost 6 bases, J lost 0 bases, and 14 bases stayed unmatched. There are 18 residues in the CDR3. The CDR3 nucleotides are TGTGCCAGCTCGCCCGCTCCACAGGGGCGCTTAGCCAAAAACATTCAGTACTTC. This translates into CASSPAPQGRLAKNIQYF. The full variable domain, with the rest looked up from reference TRBV18 and TRBJ2-4, is NAGVMQNPRHLVRRRGQEARLRCSPMKGHSHVYWYRQLPEEGLKFMVYLQKENIIDESGMPKERFSAEFPKEGPSILRIQQVVRGDSAAYFCASSPAPQGRLAKNIQYFGAGTRLSVL.

The chain joins TRBV7-9 to TRBJ1-1; D is unclear. V lost 1 base, J lost 4 bases, and 4 bases lay in between. CDR1 is SEHNR, CDR2 FQNEAQ, per germline (reference sequence). The CDR3 has 12 amino acids. As DNA, the CDR3 is TGTGCCAGCAGCTTAGGTAGCACTGAAGCTTTCTTT. Translation: CASSLGSTEAFF.

The chain carries TRBV7-9 and TRBJ1-4; D unclear. Germline V CDR1 and CDR2: SEHNR, FQNEAQ (reference sequence). Trimming shortened V by 2 bases and J by 5 bases, and 6 bases separated the two germline ends. The CDR3 loop spans 13 amino acids. CDR3 amino acids: CASSLTANEKLFF. The CDR3 DNA sequence: TGTGCCAGCAGCTTAACAGCCAATGAAAAACTGTTTTTT.

The chain combines TRBV19 with TRBJ1-6, with TRBD1 matching over 7 bases. V lost 4 bases and J lost 7; bases outside the gene matches: 4. Germline lookup yields CDR1 LNHDA and CDR2 SQIVND (reference sequence). The CDR3 has 14 amino acids. The CDR3 coding sequence is TGTGCCAGTAGTAGAGGACAGGTCAATTCACCCCTCCACTTT. Encoded protein: CASSRGQVNSPLHF.

This clone was picked up a small number of times. This chain links TRBV27 with TRBJ1-4; 8 bases line up with TRBD1. The CDR3 spans 15 residues. Germline V gives CDR1 MNHEY, CDR2 SMNVEV (reference sequence). The ends lost 5 bases at V and 11 bases at J; junction bases unmatched: 13. The CDR3: CASSPRRQGNGKLFF. In DNA form, the CDR3 reads TGTGCCAGCAGTCCCCGGCGACAGGGGAATGGGAAACTGTTTTTT.

This clone has only a few counts. The chain has TRBV3-1 (or the pseudogene TRBV3-2) and TRBJ1-1; 8 bases align to TRBD1. Trimming took 5 bases from V and 1 from J; bases not matched to a gene: 9. This CDR3 has 16 amino acids. CDR1 and CDR2 (germline): LGHDT, YNNKEL (reference sequence). As DNA, the CDR3 is TGTGCCAGCAGCGGTTCGACAGGGGCTCCGAACACTGAAGCTTTCTTT. This encodes CASSGSTGAPNTEAFF.

The CDR3 loop is CASSVSGEGAFF. CDR3 nucleotide sequence: TGTGCCAGCAGCGTATCCGGGGAGGGGGCTTTCTTT. The V call is TRBV7-9, the J call TRBJ1-1; D is perhaps TRBD1 (5 bases). The length of the CDR3 is 12 residues. V lost 5 bases to trimming and J lost 11 bases, with 15 bases between them. Per the germline V gene, CDR1 is SEHNR and CDR2 is FQNEAQ (reference sequence). Full variable domain (outside the CDR3, taken from reference TRBV7-9 and TRBJ1-1): DTGVSQNPRHKITKRGQNVTFRCDPISEHNRLYWYRQTLGQGPEFLTYFQNEAQLEKSRLLSDRFSAERPKGSFSTLEIQRTEQGDSAMYLCASSVSGEGAFFGQGTRLTVV.

This chain connects TRBV3-1 (or the pseudogene TRBV3-2) to TRBJ2-3; 8 nucleotides match TRBD1. The CDR3 loop spans 18 amino acids. Losses at the gene ends were 0 bases for V and 0 bases for J; bases not matched to a gene: 8. CDR1 LGHDT and CDR2 YNNKEL come from the germline V gene (reference sequence). CDR3 nucleotide sequence: TGTGCCAGCAGCCAAGATCTGCAGGGGGCCGCTAGCACAGATACGCAGTATTTT. This encodes CASSQDLQGAASTDTQYF.

This chain connects TRBV9 to TRBJ1-4; 8 bases are a match to TRBD1. The CDR3 spans 16 residues. The V gene end was trimmed by 3 bases and the J gene end by 8 bases; junction bases not matched to a gene: 12. CDR1 and CDR2 (germline): SGDLS, YYNGEE. CDR3 nucleotide sequence: TGTGCCAGCAGCGCCCACCTCGGGACAGGATACGAAAAACTGTTTTTT. It encodes CASSAHLGTGYEKLFF.

V usage is TRBV4-1 and J usage is TRBJ1-2; no clear D gene. Trimming pared 8 bases from V and 2 bases from J, leaving 9 bases between. CDR1 MGHRA and CDR2 YSYEKL come from the germline V gene. This CDR3 comprises 12 residues. The CDR3 region is CASGEPNYGYTF. DNA of the CDR3: TGCGCCAGCGGGGAGCCCAACTATGGCTACACCTTC.

The V call is TRBV6-5, the J call TRBJ2-3; perhaps TRBD2 as D (6 bases). This CDR3 region has 16 residues. Germline-derived CDR1 and CDR2 are MNHEY and SVGAGI. The V and J ends lost 2 bases and 0 bases respectively, with 12 bases between them. The CDR3 nucleotides are TGTGCCAGCAGTTACAGGCGGGGACTTAGCACAGATACGCAGTATTTT. This translates into CASSYRRGLSTDTQYF.

In DNA form, the CDR3 reads TGTGCCAGCAGTTACTCGAGAAGGGGGTCATCCGGGGAGCTGTTTTTT. Amino acids: CASSYSRRGSSGELFF. V is TRBV6-5 and J is TRBJ2-2; D may be TRBD1 (6 bases). The CDR3 consists of 16 residues. Germline values: CDR1 MNHEY, CDR2 SVGAGI. V shed 0 bases and J shed 6 bases, with 14 bases lying between them.

The J gene is TRBJ1-2, the V gene TRBV18, with TRBD1 matching 9 bases. The CDR3 has 13 amino acids. Per the germline V gene, CDR1 is KGHSH and CDR2 is LQKENI. J was trimmed by 6 bases and V by 4 bases; bases with no gene match: 3. Written as DNA, the CDR3 is TGTGCCAGCTCACGGACAGGGGATGATGGCTACACCTTC. Translated: CASSRTGDDGYTF.

The J gene is TRBJ2-3, the V gene TRBV5-3, with 13 bases that match TRBD2. Being an ORF, TRBV5-3 has a function that is uncertain. The CDR3 length is 20 residues. J gave up 1 base and V 5 bases, and 16 bases lay outside the gene matches. CDR3 coding DNA: TGTGCCAGAAGGTCCTCAGGGATTACTAGCGGGGGGGCCGGCACAGATACGCAGTATTTT. Amino acids: CARRSSGITSGGAGTDTQYF.